This T cell receptor beta chain was recovered during a study of blood T cell repertoires in COVID-19. TCRdb keeps only in-frame clones here, not all; method: immunoSEQ multiplex PCR. The repertoire holds about 200,000 clones, around 86% seen once, with approximately 5.2% in the top ten. Seattle patients were enrolled while actively infected and followed longitudinally. This CDR3 is 15 amino acids long. Losses at the gene ends were 6 bases for V and 5 bases for J; bases not matched to a gene: 7. Germline CDR1 and CDR2: LNHDA and SQIVND (reference sequence). The sequenced material came from peripheral blood. The chain combines TRBV19 with TRBJ2-2; 9 nucleotides agree with TRBD1. The receptor's source is a woman in her seventies with COVID-19, enrolled during active disease. The CDR3: CASSVTGGATGELFF. As DNA, the CDR3 is TGTGCCAGTAGCGTTACAGGGGGCGCGACCGGGGAGCTGTTTTTT.